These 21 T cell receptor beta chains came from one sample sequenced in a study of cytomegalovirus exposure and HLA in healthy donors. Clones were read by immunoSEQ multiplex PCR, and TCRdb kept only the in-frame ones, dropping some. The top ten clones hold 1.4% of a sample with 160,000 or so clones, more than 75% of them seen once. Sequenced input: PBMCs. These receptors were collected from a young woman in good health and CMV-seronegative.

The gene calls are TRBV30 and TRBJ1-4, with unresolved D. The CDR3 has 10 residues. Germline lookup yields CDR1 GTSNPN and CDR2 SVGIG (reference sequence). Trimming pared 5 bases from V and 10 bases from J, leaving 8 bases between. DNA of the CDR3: TGTGCCTGGGGAGGTGGAAAACTGTTTTTT. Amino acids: CAWGGGKLFF.

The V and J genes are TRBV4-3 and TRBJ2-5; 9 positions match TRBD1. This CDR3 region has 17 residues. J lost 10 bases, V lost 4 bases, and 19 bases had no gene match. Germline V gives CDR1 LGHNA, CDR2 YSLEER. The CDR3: CASSPSHVDRGVWSQYF. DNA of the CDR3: TGCGCCAGCAGCCCTAGCCACGTGGACAGGGGAGTTTGGAGCCAGTACTTC.

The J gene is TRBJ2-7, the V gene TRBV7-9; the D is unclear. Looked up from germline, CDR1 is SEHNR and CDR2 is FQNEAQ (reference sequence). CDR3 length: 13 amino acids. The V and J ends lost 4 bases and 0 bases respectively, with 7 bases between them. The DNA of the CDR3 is TGTGCCAGCAGCTATAGGAGCTCCTACGAGCAGTACTTC. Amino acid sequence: CASSYRSSYEQYF.

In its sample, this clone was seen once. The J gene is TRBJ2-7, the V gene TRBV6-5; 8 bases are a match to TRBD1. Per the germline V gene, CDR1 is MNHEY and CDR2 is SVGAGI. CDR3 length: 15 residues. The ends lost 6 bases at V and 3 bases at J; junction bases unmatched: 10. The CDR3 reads CASRRSGTGSYEQYF. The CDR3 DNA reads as TGTGCCAGCAGGCGATCCGGGACAGGTAGCTACGAGCAGTACTTC.

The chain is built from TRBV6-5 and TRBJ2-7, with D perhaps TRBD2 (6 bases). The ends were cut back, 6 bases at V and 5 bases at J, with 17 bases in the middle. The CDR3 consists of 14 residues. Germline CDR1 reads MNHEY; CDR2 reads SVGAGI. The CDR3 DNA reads TGTGCCAGCAGAGGCCGGGGGAATGTACACGAGCAGTACTTC. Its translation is CASRGRGNVHEQYF.

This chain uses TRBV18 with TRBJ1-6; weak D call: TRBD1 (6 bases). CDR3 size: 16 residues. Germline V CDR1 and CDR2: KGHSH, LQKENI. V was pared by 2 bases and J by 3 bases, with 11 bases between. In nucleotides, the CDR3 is TGTGCCAGCTCACCAGAAACAGGGTTCTATAATTCACCCCTCCACTTT. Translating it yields CASSPETGFYNSPLHF.

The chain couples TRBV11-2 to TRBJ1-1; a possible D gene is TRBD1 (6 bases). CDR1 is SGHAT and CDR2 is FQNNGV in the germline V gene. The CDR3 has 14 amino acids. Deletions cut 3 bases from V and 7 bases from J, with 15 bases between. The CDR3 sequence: CASSLIDRPLEAFF. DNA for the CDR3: TGTGCCAGCAGCTTGATTGACAGGCCCCTTGAAGCTTTCTTT.

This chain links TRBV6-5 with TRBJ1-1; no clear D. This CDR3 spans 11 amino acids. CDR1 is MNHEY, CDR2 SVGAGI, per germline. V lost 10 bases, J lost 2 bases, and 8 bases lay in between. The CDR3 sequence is CATRRNTEAFF. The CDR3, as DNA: TGTGCCACCAGGCGTAACACTGAAGCTTTCTTT.

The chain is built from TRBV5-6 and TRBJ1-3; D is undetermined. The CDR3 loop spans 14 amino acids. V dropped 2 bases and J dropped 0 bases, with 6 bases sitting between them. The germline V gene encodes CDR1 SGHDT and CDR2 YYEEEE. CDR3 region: CASSFTASGNTIYF. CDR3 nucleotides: TGTGCCAGCAGCTTTACAGCCTCTGGAAACACCATATATTTT.

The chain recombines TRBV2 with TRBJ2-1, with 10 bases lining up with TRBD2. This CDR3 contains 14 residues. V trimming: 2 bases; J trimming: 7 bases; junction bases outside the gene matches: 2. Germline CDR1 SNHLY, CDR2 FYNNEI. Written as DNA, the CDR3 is TGTGCCAGCAGTGAACTAGCGGGGGTGAATGAGCAGTTCTTC. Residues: CASSELAGVNEQFF.

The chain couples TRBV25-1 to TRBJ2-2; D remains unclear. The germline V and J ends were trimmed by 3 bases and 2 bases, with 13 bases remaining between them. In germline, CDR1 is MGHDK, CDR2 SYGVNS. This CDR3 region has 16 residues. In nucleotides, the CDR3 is TGTGCCAGCAGTGAGGGCTTCCCCCTTAACACCGGGGAGCTGTTTTTT. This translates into CASSEGFPLNTGELFF.

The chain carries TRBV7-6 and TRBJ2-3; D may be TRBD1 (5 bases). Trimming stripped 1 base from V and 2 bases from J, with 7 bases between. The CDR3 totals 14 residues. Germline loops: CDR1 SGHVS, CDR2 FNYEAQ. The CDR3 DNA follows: TGTGCCAGCAGCTTAGGACAGATCACAGATACGCAGTATTTT. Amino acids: CASSLGQITDTQYF.

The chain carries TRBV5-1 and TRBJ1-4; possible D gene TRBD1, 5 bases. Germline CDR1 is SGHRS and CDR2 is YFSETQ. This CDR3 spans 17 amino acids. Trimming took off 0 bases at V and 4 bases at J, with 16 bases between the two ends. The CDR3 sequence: CASSLAPAGRDNEKLFF. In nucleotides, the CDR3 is TGCGCCAGCAGCTTGGCCCCAGCGGGACGGGATAATGAAAAACTGTTTTTT.

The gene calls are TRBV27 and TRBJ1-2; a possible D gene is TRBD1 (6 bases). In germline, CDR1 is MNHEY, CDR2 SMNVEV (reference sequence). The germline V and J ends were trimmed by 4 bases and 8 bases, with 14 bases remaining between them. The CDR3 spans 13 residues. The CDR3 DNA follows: TGTGCCAGCAGTTACCACAGGGATGGCGGCTACACCTTC. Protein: CASSYHRDGGYTF.

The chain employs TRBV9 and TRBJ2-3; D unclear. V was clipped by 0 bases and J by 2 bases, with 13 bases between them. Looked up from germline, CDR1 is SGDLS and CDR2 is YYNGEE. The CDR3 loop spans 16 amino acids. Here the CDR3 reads CASSVGVQTYTDTQYF. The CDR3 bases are TGTGCCAGCAGCGTAGGCGTGCAGACTTACACAGATACGCAGTATTTT. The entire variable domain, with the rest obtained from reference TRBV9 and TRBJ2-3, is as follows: DSGVTQTPKHLITATGQRVTLRCSPRSGDLSVYWYQQSLDQGLQFLIQYYNGEERAKGNILERFSAQQFPDLHSELNLSSLELGDSALYFCASSVGVQTYTDTQYFGPGTRLTVL.

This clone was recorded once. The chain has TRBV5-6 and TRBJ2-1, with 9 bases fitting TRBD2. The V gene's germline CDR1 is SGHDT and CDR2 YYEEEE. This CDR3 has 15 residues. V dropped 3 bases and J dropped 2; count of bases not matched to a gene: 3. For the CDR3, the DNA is TGTGCCAGCAGCTCTAGCGGGGCTCCCTACAATGAGCAGTTCTTC. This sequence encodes CASSSSGAPYNEQFF.

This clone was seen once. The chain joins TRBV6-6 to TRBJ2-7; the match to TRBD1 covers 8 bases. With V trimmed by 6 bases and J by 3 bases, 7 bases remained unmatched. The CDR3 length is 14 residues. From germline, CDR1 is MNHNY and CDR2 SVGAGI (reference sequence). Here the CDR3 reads CASSPRTGIYEQYF. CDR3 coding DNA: TGTGCCAGCAGCCCCCGGACAGGGATCTACGAGCAGTACTTC.

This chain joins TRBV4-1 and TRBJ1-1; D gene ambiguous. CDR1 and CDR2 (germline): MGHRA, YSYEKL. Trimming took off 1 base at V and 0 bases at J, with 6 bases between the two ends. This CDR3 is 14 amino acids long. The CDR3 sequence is CASSQGQMNTEAFF. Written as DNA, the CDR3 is TGCGCCAGCAGCCAAGGGCAGATGAACACTGAAGCTTTCTTT.

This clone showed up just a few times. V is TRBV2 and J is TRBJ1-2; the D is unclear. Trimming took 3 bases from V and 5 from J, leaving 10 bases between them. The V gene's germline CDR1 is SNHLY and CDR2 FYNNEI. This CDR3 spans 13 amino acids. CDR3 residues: CASSDRRLYGYTF. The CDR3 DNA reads TGTGCCAGCAGTGACCGGAGACTTTATGGCTACACCTTC.

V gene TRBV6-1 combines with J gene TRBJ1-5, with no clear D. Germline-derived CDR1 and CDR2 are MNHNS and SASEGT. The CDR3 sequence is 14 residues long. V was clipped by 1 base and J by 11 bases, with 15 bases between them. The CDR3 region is CASSEGLEATAQHF. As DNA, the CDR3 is TGTGCCAGCAGTGAAGGGTTGGAGGCGACGGCCCAGCATTTT.

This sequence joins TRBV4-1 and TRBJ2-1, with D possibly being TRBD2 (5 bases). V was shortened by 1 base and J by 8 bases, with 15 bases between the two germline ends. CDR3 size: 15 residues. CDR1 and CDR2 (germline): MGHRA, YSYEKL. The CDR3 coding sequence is TGCGCCAGCAGCCAAGTCGCGGGTCAAGTCCATGAGCAGTTCTTC. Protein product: CASSQVAGQVHEQFF.